A single sample gave rise to the 30 T cell receptor beta chains below, sequenced in a study of Graves' ophthalmopathy and Graves' hyperthyroidism. From RNA, the CDR3 regions of TCR beta chains were amplified and sequenced. Second-round multiplex PCR came after first-round RT-PCR with HTBI primers. TCRdb used MiXCR to reprocess the multiplex PCR reads, holding one entry per CDR3 protein. The profile shows roughly 500,000 distinct CDR3 sequences, 13% to 15% of them singletons. Material: blood. These receptors were collected from a woman aged 25 to 39 with Graves' ophthalmopathy.

The rearrangement uses TRBV5-1 and TRBJ1-2, with TRBD1 identical over 9 bases. The germline gives CDR1 SGHRS, CDR2 YFSETQ. Germline trimming cut 3 bases from V and 7 bases from J; bases unmatched to any gene: 10. CDR3 length equals 15 residues. The CDR3 is CASSWATGGAVGYTF. CDR3 DNA: TGCGCCAGCAGCTGGGCTACAGGGGGCGCAGTTGGCTACACCTTC.

There are a few counts of this clonotype. The J gene is TRBJ2-2, the V gene TRBV30; D ambiguous. The CDR3 is made up of 12 amino acids. V was pared by 8 bases and J by 4 bases, with 11 bases between. Germline lookup yields CDR1 GTSNPN and CDR2 SVGIG (reference sequence). CDR3: CAGQRITGELFF. As DNA, the CDR3 is TGTGCCGGGCAGCGTATCACCGGGGAGCTGTTTTTT.

The rearrangement uses TRBV6-1 and TRBJ2-7, with 7 bases lining up with TRBD2. Germline V gives CDR1 MNHNS, CDR2 SASEGT. Losses at the gene ends were 6 bases for V and 1 base for J; bases not matched to a gene: 9. There are 15 residues in the CDR3. This CDR3 is CASREWEGGSYEQYV. DNA for the CDR3: TGTGCCAGCAGGGAATGGGAGGGCGGATCCTACGAGCAGTACGTC.

This clonotype showed up many times. The chain carries TRBV5-1 and TRBJ1-1, with a weak D call TRBD1 (5 bases). The germline CDR1 and CDR2 sequences are SGHRS and YFSETQ. Trimming stripped 0 bases from V and 3 bases from J, with 9 bases between. The CDR3 is made up of 14 amino acids. The CDR3 nucleotides are TGCGCCAGCAGCTTGGGACGGGGGGACACTGAAGCTTTCTTT. Translation: CASSLGRGDTEAFF.

This clonotype was observed many times. V gene TRBV12-3 or TRBV12-4 combines with J gene TRBJ1-5, with D possibly TRBD1 on 5 matching bases. The CDR3 is 15 residues long. V lost 1 base to trimming and J lost 6 bases, with 13 bases between them. This chain's CDR3 is CASSLDARGSQPQHF. Written as DNA, the CDR3 is TGTGCCAGCAGTTTAGACGCTCGGGGGAGTCAGCCCCAGCATTTT.

This clonotype has a handful of counts. The CDR3 region is CASSSSFQGAGADTQYF. CDR3 DNA sequence: TGTGCCAGCAGTTCTTCTTTTCAGGGGGCCGGTGCAGATACGCAGTATTTT. V is TRBV28 and J is TRBJ2-3; 8 bases line up with TRBD1. The CDR3 consists of 17 residues. The junction had 13 bases not matched to a gene; V was cut back by 4 bases and J by 4 bases. Germline values: CDR1 MDHEN, CDR2 SYDVKM.

This clonotype was seen at least ten times. V is TRBV2 and J is TRBJ2-4; a possible D gene is TRBD1 (5 bases). CDR1 is SNHLY, CDR2 FYNNEI, per germline. The CDR3 contains 13 residues. The V end was cut by 4 bases, the J end by 8 bases, with 12 bases between. CDR3 DNA: TGTGCCAGCAGTGCGGGCAGGGCGGACATTCAGTACTTC. Protein: CASSAGRADIQYF.

This clonotype was detected many times. CDR3 region: CASSYEPRSNSPLHF. In DNA, the CDR3 is TGTGCCAGCAGTTACGAGCCCCGGAGTAATTCACCCCTCCACTTT. The rearrangement uses TRBV6-5 and TRBJ1-6; no reliable D call. The germline V gene encodes CDR1 MNHEY and CDR2 SVGAGI. V was pared by 2 bases and J by 6 bases, with 11 bases between. CDR3 length: 15 amino acids.

This clonotype was recorded many times. This chain links TRBV6-1 with TRBJ2-7, with D hard to call. The CDR3 length is 13 residues. V dropped 1 base and J dropped 6 bases, with 10 bases sitting between them. Germline-derived CDR1 and CDR2 are MNHNS and SASEGT. This chain's CDR3 is CASSEGTSREQYF. CDR3 coding DNA: TGTGCCAGCAGTGAAGGAACCAGTCGCGAGCAGTACTTC.

The chain recombines TRBV6-1 with TRBJ2-5; TRBD1 matches 7 bases. The J segment lost 0 bases and the V segment lost 6 bases, leaving 1 base of the junction unmatched. The CDR3 consists of 13 residues. Germline values: CDR1 MNHNS, CDR2 SASEGT. CDR3 in amino acids: CASRDRYQETQYF. CDR3 bases: TGTGCCAGCAGGGACAGGTACCAAGAGACCCAGTACTTC.

This clonotype was found many times. The chain links TRBV24-1 to TRBJ1-5, with a tentative D call TRBD1 (5 bases). In germline, CDR1 is KGHDR, CDR2 SFDVKD. The CDR3 has 15 amino acids. Trimming pared 4 bases from V and 3 bases from J, leaving 12 bases between. The CDR3 DNA reads TGTGCCACCAGTGAAACCACAGGTATCAATCAGCCCCAGCATTTT. Translated: CATSETTGINQPQHF.

This clonotype was detected ten times or more. The J gene is TRBJ1-1, the V gene TRBV6-4; 7 bases are a match to TRBD1. Germline V lookup: CDR1 MRHNA, CDR2 SNTAGT. Germline trimming cut 6 bases from V and 4 bases from J; bases unmatched to any gene: 8. The CDR3 sequence is 14 residues long. CDR3: CASSRDSQVTEAFF. The CDR3 DNA is TGTGCCAGCAGCCGGGACAGTCAAGTCACTGAAGCTTTCTTT.

This clonotype was recorded at least ten times. The V call is TRBV28, the J call TRBJ2-7, with D hard to call. CDR1 and CDR2 (germline): MDHEN, SYDVKM. The CDR3 is 11 residues long. With 4 bases removed from V and 5 bases from J, the gap between germline ends came to 6 bases. The CDR3 sequence: CASSYRNEQYF. The CDR3 region has the DNA TGTGCCAGCAGTTACAGAAACGAGCAGTACTTC. The variable domain in full, with the rest retrieved from reference TRBV28 and TRBJ2-7, is DVKVTQSSRYLVKRTGEKVFLECVQDMDHENMFWYRQDPGLGLRLIYFSYDVKMKEKGDIPEGYSVSREKKERFSLILESASTNQTSMYLCASSYRNEQYFGPGTRLTVT.

This clonotype was seen at least ten times. The CDR3 sequence is CASSLDREGQPQHF. DNA for the CDR3: TGTGCCAGCAGCCTAGACAGGGAGGGTCAGCCCCAGCATTTT. The chain uses TRBV4-2 and TRBJ1-5; 7 bases line up with TRBD1. The V gene end was trimmed by 4 bases and the J gene end by 6 bases; junction bases not matched to a gene: 6. The CDR3 length is 14 residues. Per the germline V gene, CDR1 is LGHNA and CDR2 is YNFKEQ.

The rearrangement joins TRBV19 to TRBJ1-5, with D maybe TRBD1 (6 bases). CDR1 is LNHDA, CDR2 SQIVND, per germline (reference sequence). The CDR3 loop spans 12 amino acids. V lost 5 bases and J 9 bases, leaving 11 bases between the germline ends. CDR3 amino acids: CASSPTGLPQHF. The CDR3 nucleotides are TGTGCCAGTAGTCCCACAGGGTTGCCCCAGCATTTT.

There are many counts of this clonotype. This chain's CDR3 is CAWRGTGDYGYTF. CDR3 nucleotide sequence: TGTGCCTGGAGGGGGACAGGGGACTATGGCTACACCTTC. This chain uses TRBV30 with TRBJ1-2; TRBD1 matches 10 bases. Germline V gene data show CDR1 as GTSNPN and CDR2 as SVGIG (reference sequence). The CDR3 totals 13 residues. The V segment lost 3 bases and the J segment 3 bases; nucleotides outside the gene matches: 1.

A note on this clonotype: Mismatch with germline at one junction end may stem from a read error. The rearrangement joins TRBV5-1 to TRBJ2-4; 7 bases line up with TRBD2. CDR1 SGHRS and CDR2 YFSETQ come from the germline V gene. The CDR3 totals 15 residues. The CDR3 sequence: CASSLSLAAANIKYF. CDR3 bases: TGCGCCAGCAGCTTGAGCCTAGCGGCAGCAAACATTAAGTACTTC.

This clonotype was observed many times. The CDR3 loop is CASTPTSTGIEQYF. CDR3 coding DNA: TGTGCCAGTACCCCAACCTCGACAGGGATCGAGCAGTACTTC. The V and J genes are TRBV19 and TRBJ2-7; TRBD1 matches 7 bases. Germline CDR1 and CDR2: LNHDA and SQIVND (reference sequence). The CDR3 has 14 residues. With V trimmed by 7 bases and J by 6 bases, 12 bases remained unmatched. The full variable domain, with the rest looked up from reference TRBV19 and TRBJ2-7, is DGGITQSPKYLFRKEGQNVTLSCEQNLNHDAMYWYRQDPGQGLRLIYYSQIVNDFQKGDIAEGYSVSREKKESFPLTVTSAQKNPTAFYLCASTPTSTGIEQYFGPGTRLTVT.

This clonotype was recorded at least ten times. The rearrangement joins TRBV5-5 to TRBJ2-5; TRBD2 matches at 7 bases. The germline V gene has CDR1 SGHKS and CDR2 YYEKEE (reference sequence). The CDR3 is 16 residues long. V gave up 2 bases and J gave up 2 bases; unmatched junction bases: 9. Here the CDR3 reads CASSFTGLRLQETQYF. CDR3 bases: TGTGCCAGCAGCTTTACGGGACTACGACTGCAAGAGACCCAGTACTTC.

This rearrangement joins TRBV29-1 to TRBJ1-1; 7 nucleotides match TRBD1. The CDR3 loop spans 14 amino acids. Losses at the gene ends were 6 bases for V and 2 bases for J; bases not matched to a gene: 9. Germline V lookup: CDR1 SQVTM, CDR2 ANQGSEA. The CDR3 protein is CSVWDRGRNTEAFF. The CDR3 DNA sequence: TGCAGCGTATGGGACAGAGGAAGAAACACTGAAGCTTTCTTT.

This clonotype was detected many times. This sequence joins TRBV12-3 or TRBV12-4 and TRBJ1-1; a weak D match, TRBD1 (6 bases). There are 12 residues in the CDR3. V lost 5 bases and J 8 bases, leaving 12 bases between the germline ends. The CDR3 nucleotides read TGTGCCAGCAGTCCCGGGACATCCGAAGCTTTCTTT. Encoded protein: CASSPGTSEAFF.

V gene TRBV28 combines with J gene TRBJ1-3; D gene unclear. This CDR3 spans 14 amino acids. Germline assignment: CDR1 MDHEN and CDR2 SYDVKM. V was cut by 9 bases and J by 1 base, with 13 bases left in between. The CDR3, as DNA: TGTGCCAGTACGCGCGTTTGGTCTGGAAACACCATATATTTT. It specifies CASTRVWSGNTIYF.

Ten or more counts support this clonotype. The genes are TRBV6-1 and TRBJ2-7; 8 nucleotides agree with TRBD1. The germline gives CDR1 MNHNS, CDR2 SASEGT. The CDR3 contains 14 residues. The junction had 11 bases not matched to a gene; V was cut back by 7 bases and J by 6 bases. CDR3 nucleotides: TGTGCCAGCATAACGGCAGGGGGCTCGGGCGAGCAGTACTTC. Translation: CASITAGGSGEQYF.

V usage is TRBV6-2 or TRBV6-3 and J usage is TRBJ2-7; 8 bases are shared with TRBD2. The V and J ends lost 8 bases and 6 bases, in that order; junction bases with no gene match: 15. The CDR3 is 15 amino acids. Germline CDR1 MNHEY, CDR2 SVGEGT. CDR3 sequence: CASQKGLGGASEQYF. DNA for the CDR3: TGTGCCAGCCAAAAGGGACTAGGGGGAGCTTCCGAGCAGTACTTC.

This clonotype was counted at least ten times. The chain has TRBV28 and TRBJ2-7; TRBD1 matches 10 bases. Germline-derived CDR1 and CDR2 are MDHEN and SYDVKM. The CDR3 runs 15 residues. Trimming at V came to 2 bases and at J to 3 bases, leaving 4 bases not matched to a gene. CDR3 nucleotides: TGTGCCAGCAGTTTACCGGGACAGGGGATCTACGAGCAGTACTTC. Residues: CASSLPGQGIYEQYF.

This clonotype came up many times. The chain has TRBV2 and TRBJ2-7; the D gene is possibly TRBD1 (6 bases). This CDR3 is built from 14 residues. V was shortened by 2 bases and J by 0 bases, with 8 bases between the two germline ends. The germline V gene encodes CDR1 SNHLY and CDR2 FYNNEI. CDR3 DNA sequence: TGTGCCAGCAGTGAACAGGGGTTCTCCTACGAGCAGTACTTC. Protein: CASSEQGFSYEQYF. The full variable domain, with the rest looked up from reference TRBV2 and TRBJ2-7, is EPEVTQTPSHQVTQMGQEVILRCVPISNHLYFYWYRQILGQKVEFLVSFYNNEISEKSEIFDDQFSVERPDGSNFTLKIRSTKLEDSAMYFCASSEQGFSYEQYFGPGTRLTVT.

The chain has TRBV7-9 and TRBJ2-5; D is possibly TRBD1 (5 bases). CDR1 and CDR2 (germline): SEHNR, FQNEAQ (reference sequence). CDR3 length: 16 amino acids. Deletions cut 4 bases from V and 5 bases from J, with 20 bases between. This CDR3 is CASSSQIQGIMETQYF. DNA for the CDR3: TGTGCCAGCAGCTCGCAAATTCAGGGTATCATGGAGACCCAGTACTTC.

This clonotype was counted many times. This chain links TRBV5-6 with TRBJ1-1; no reliable D call. CDR3 length equals 14 residues. Germline V gene lookup returns CDR1 SGHDT and CDR2 YYEEEE. Trimming pared 4 bases from V and 0 bases from J, leaving 10 bases between. CDR3 nucleotide sequence: TGTGCCAGCAGCCTACAGACCCTGAACACTGAAGCTTTCTTT. It yields the protein CASSLQTLNTEAFF.

This clonotype was recorded at least ten times. V usage is TRBV30 and J usage is TRBJ2-2; D possibly corresponds to TRBD2 (5 bases). CDR3 length: 12 amino acids. Germline V lookup: CDR1 GTSNPN, CDR2 SVGIG (reference sequence). The V and J ends lost 2 bases and 8 bases respectively, with 9 bases between them. The CDR3 DNA follows: TGTGCCTGGAGTCGAGGGAGAGGGGAGCTGTTTTTT. Translated, it gives CAWSRGRGELFF.

This clonotype was counted ten times or more. V is TRBV14 and J is TRBJ1-1; D is undetermined. This CDR3 is built from 12 residues. Germline lookup yields CDR1 SGHDN and CDR2 FVKESK. Trimming took 0 bases from V and 7 from J, leaving 6 bases between them. The CDR3 spells CASSQDGVEAFF. The CDR3 nucleotides read TGTGCCAGCAGCCAAGATGGGGTTGAAGCTTTCTTT.